A selection of T cell receptor beta chains follows, all from one sample in a study of early T cells in non-severe SARS-CoV-2 infection. Via MiXCR, TCRdb re-called the 5' RACE reads, giving one row per CDR3 protein. The sample shows about 22,000 distinct CDR3 sequences, less than 5% of them seen only once. The material sequenced was whole blood. These receptors were obtained from an adult who was a healthcare worker with PCR-confirmed SARS-CoV-2 infection or an uninfected control (not recorded which). Each CDR3 is given with its conserved first and last residue. D genes are given only for firm matches. The size field is filled for only some rows; it gives once, few, many or a size class.

>TRBD1|many|TRBJ1-2|TRBV28
TGTGCCAGCAGACCAGGGACAGGGGACTATGGCTACACCTTC
CASRPGTGDYGYTF
>TRBD2|many|TRBJ2-1|TRBV5-1
TGCGCCAGCAGCTCCCCCGAAAGCGGGAGCTCCTACAATGAGCAGTTCTTC
CASSSPESGSSYNEQFF
>.|many|TRBJ2-1|TRBV5-1
TGCGCCAGCAGCTCCTTAACCCCAATGGTCAATGAGCAGTTCTTC
CASSSLTPMVNEQFF
>.|many|TRBJ2-7|TRBV11-2
TGTGCCAGCAGCACGGGACCAGCCTACGAGCAGTACTTC
CASSTGPAYEQYF
>.|many|TRBJ1-6|TRBV12-3/TRBV12-4
TGTGCCAGCAGTTTACAGAATTCACCCCTCCACTTT
CASSLQNSPLHF
>.|many|TRBJ1-1|TRBV3-1
TGTGCTTCGGGTCTAGGGGCCGCTGAAGCTTTCTTT
CASGLGAAEAFF
>.|many|TRBJ2-5|TRBV21-1
TGTGCCAGCAGCAGGACAGGGAAGGGAGAGACCCAGTACTTC
CASSRTGKGETQYF
>.|many|TRBJ2-3|TRBV5-1
TGCGCCAGCAGCGAAGGGGCCAGCACAGATACGCAGTATTTT
CASSEGASTDTQYF
>.|many|TRBJ2-5|TRBV7-2
TGTGCCAGCAGCTTGGCCCTGGCTTGGACAGACCCCATGAAGACCCAGTACTTC
CASSLALAWTDPMKTQYF
>TRBD1|many|TRBJ1-5|TRBV12-3/TRBV12-4
TGTGCCAGCAGTTTGCATCAGGGACAGGGGAAATTCCAGCCCCAGCATTTT
CASSLHQGQGKFQPQHF
>.|.|TRBJ2-1|TRBV28
TGTGCCAGCAGTCCCCGAACAGTTCCTTCCTACAATGAGCAGTTCTTC
CASSPRTVPSYNEQFF
>.|medium-sized|TRBJ1-2|TRBV12-3/TRBV12-4
TGTGCCAGCACTACAGGGACCTATGGCTACACCTTC
CASTTGTYGYTF
>.|few|TRBJ2-7|TRBV7-9
TGTGCCAGCAGCTTAGGAACCGGGACGGCTTCCTACGAGCAGTACTTC
CASSLGTGTASYEQYF
>TRBD1|many|TRBJ2-3|TRBV7-9
TGTGCCAGCAGCCCAGCCGGGACAGAGAACACAGATACGCAGTATTTT
CASSPAGTENTDTQYF
>.|many|TRBJ2-7|TRBV6-2/TRBV6-3
TGTGCCAGCAGTTACTCGCCTACGTCGACCTACGAGCAGTACTTC
CASSYSPTSTYEQYF
>TRBD1|many|TRBJ1-1|TRBV5-6
TGTGCCAGCAGCTCGACAGGGGGCGTTGAAGCTTTCTTT
CASSSTGGVEAFF
>TRBD2|few|TRBJ2-7|TRBV6-2/TRBV6-3
TGTGCCAGCAGACTGGGACTAGCGGGCTCCAACTACGAGCAGTACTTC
CASRLGLAGSNYEQYF
>TRBD1|many|TRBJ2-1|TRBV19
TGTGCCAGTAGTATAACGGGACAGGGGGCTAACAATGAGCAGTTCTTC
CASSITGQGANNEQFF
>.|.|TRBJ2-3|TRBV21-1
TGTGCCAGCAGCAAAGGGGGAGCAGACTGTCCCACAGATACGCAGTATTTT
CASSKGGADCPTDTQYF
>TRBD1|many|TRBJ1-2|TRBV28
TGTGCCAGCAGTCCCCAGGGGGCCGGGTCTAACTATGGCTACACCTTC
CASSPQGAGSNYGYTF
>.|.|TRBJ2-1|TRBV10-2
TGCGCCAGCAGGGAGAGAGGGTCGCGCAATGAGCAGTTCTTC
CASRERGSRNEQFF
>TRBD1|many|TRBJ1-4|TRBV6-6
TGTGCCAGCGGGGGGACAGAGCGGGGTGAAAAACTGTTTTTT
CASGGTERGEKLFF
>TRBD1|many|TRBJ2-7|TRBV4-1
TGCGCCAGCAGCCATAGCCCAGGGGGTTCTTACGAGCAGTACTTC
CASSHSPGGSYEQYF
>.|many|TRBJ1-1|TRBV5-4
TGTGCCAGCAGCGGAAGCGGGGTCAGATTTGTCACTGAAGCTTTCTTT
CASSGSGVRFVTEAFF
>.|many|TRBJ1-3|TRBV20-1
TGCAGTGCTAGGTCCCGCAGGGGATCTGGAAACACCATATATTTT
CSARSRRGSGNTIYF
>.|many|TRBJ2-3|TRBV20-1
TGCAGTGCTAGAGATGACACAGATACGCAGTATTTT
CSARDDTDTQYF
>.|few|TRBJ2-6|TRBV29-1
TGCAGCGTTGAATATAGACACACAATCTCTGGGGCCAACGTCCTGACTTTC
CSVEYRHTISGANVLTF
>TRBD2|.|TRBJ2-1|TRBV5-1
TGCGCCAGCAGGCCGTATCGGCTAGCGGGCACCAATAGCTCCTACAATGAGCAGTTCTTC
CASRPYRLAGTNSSYNEQFF
>.|many|TRBJ2-3|TRBV5-1
TGCGCCAGCAGCTTGGCCAGGCACAGCACAGATACGCAGTATTTT
CASSLARHSTDTQYF
>.|medium-sized|TRBJ2-1|TRBV7-3
TGTGCCAGCAGCTTAATAGGGGACGGAGGAGATGAGCAGTTCTTC
CASSLIGDGGDEQFF
>.|few|TRBJ2-3|TRBV7-8
TGTGCCAGCAGCTCAGACAGGGATACGCAGTATTTT
CASSSDRDTQYF
>.|many|TRBJ2-3|TRBV9
TGTGCCAGCAGCGTAGAGCCGGGGTTTACAGATACGCAGTATTTT
CASSVEPGFTDTQYF
>.|few|TRBJ2-5|TRBV7-9
TGTGCCAGCAGCTTAGACCCGGGGGCTAGCTTCACTCTAAAAGAGACCCAGTACTTC
CASSLDPGASFTLKETQYF
>.|many|TRBJ1-2|TRBV2
TGTGCCAGCAGGGTCTCCGGGAGCTATGGCTACACCTTC
CASRVSGSYGYTF
>.|many|TRBJ1-6|TRBV5-4
TGTGCCAGCAGCTTAGATGGGGATTCACCCCTCCACTTT
CASSLDGDSPLHF
>.|many|TRBJ2-1|TRBV3-1
TGTGCCAGCAGCCCCCGCAGGGATACTAATGAGCAGTTCTTC
CASSPRRDTNEQFF
>TRBD2|few|TRBJ2-7|TRBV20-1
TGCAGTGCTGATAGCCCGGGACTAGCGGATTCGGACGAGCAGTACTTC
CSADSPGLADSDEQYF
>.|many|TRBJ2-2|TRBV7-6
TGTGCCAGCAGCTTGGGAGGAGGGCCCGGGGAGCTGTTTTTT
CASSLGGGPGELFF
>TRBD2|many|TRBJ2-3|TRBV12-3/TRBV12-4
TGTGCCAGCAGTTTCGGGCTAGCGGGAGGGTCCCGCCCCACAGATACGCAGTATTTT
CASSFGLAGGSRPTDTQYF
>.|many|TRBJ2-5|TRBV7-2
TGTGCCAGCAGCCCTTCAGGACGCCAAGCTGGGACCCAGTACTTC
CASSPSGRQAGTQYF
>.|many|TRBJ2-2|TRBV5-1
TGCGCCAGCAGCTTGGGAACACAGAACACCGGGGAGCTGTTTTTT
CASSLGTQNTGELFF
>.|.|TRBJ1-4|TRBV6-5
TGTGCCACGAATGACGGGCAGCGAGAAAAACTGTTTTTT
CATNDGQREKLFF
>.|many|TRBJ2-7|TRBV12-3/TRBV12-4
TGTGCCAGCAGTTTAAGGTCCTCCTACGAGCAGTACTTC
CASSLRSSYEQYF
>.|few|TRBJ2-7|TRBV7-9
TGTGCCAGCAGCTTAGCGGGACCCTACGAGCAGTACTTC
CASSLAGPYEQYF
>.|.|TRBJ2-7|TRBV6-1
TGTGCCAGCAGTATTCAGGGAGGCTACGAGCAGTACTTC
CASSIQGGYEQYF
>.|.|TRBJ2-1|TRBV30
TGTGCCTGGAGTGACCCAGCTCGGCAGGGATACAATGAGCAGTTCTTC
CAWSDPARQGYNEQFF
>TRBD1|few|TRBJ1-4|TRBV12-3/TRBV12-4
TGTGCCAGCAGCCGGACAGGGGGCGGTGAAAAACTGTTTTTT
CASSRTGGGEKLFF
>.|many|TRBJ2-1|TRBV28
TGTGCCAGCGGGGAAAGAGGTTCCTCCTACAATGAGCAGTTCTTC
CASGERGSSYNEQFF
>.|many|TRBJ1-2|TRBV21-1
TGTGCCAGCAGCGGTCGGGACAAGTTTTTC
CASSGRDKFF
>.|few|TRBJ2-3|TRBV7-9
TGTGCCAGTGTCCGGGAGACAAGCACAGATACGCAGTATTTT
CASVRETSTDTQYF
>TRBD1|.|TRBJ2-1|TRBV5-1
TGCGCCAGCAGCTCAACAGGGGGCGTGAGGAATGAGCAGTTCTTC
CASSSTGGVRNEQFF
>TRBD2|many|TRBJ2-3|TRBV7-3
TGTGCCAGCAGCCTGCAAAGCGGGGCAGATACGCAGTATTTT
CASSLQSGADTQYF
>TRBD2|many|TRBJ2-7|TRBV6-5
TGTGCCAGCAGTTATCATTGGGAGGGAGAGGGCCACGAGCAGTACTTC
CASSYHWEGEGHEQYF